Listed here are 29 T cell receptor beta chains from one sample, sequenced in a study of HIV-infected patients and healthy controls. Reverse transcription used around 500 ng RNA and constant-region primers for alpha and beta. Using multiplexing indices, alpha and beta chain libraries were generated apart by chain-specific third strand synthesis. TCRdb re-analysed the 5' RACE reads in MiXCR, keeping a single row per CDR3 protein. Among 15,000 to 20,000 distinct CDR3 sequences listed, almost 9% were seen once. No cell fractionation was done, so the repertoire covers all unsorted peripheral blood T cells. Sequencing was performed on blood. Source of these receptors: an adult in good health.

This clonotype has at least ten counts. The rearrangement links TRBV12-3 or TRBV12-4 to TRBJ1-5; a weak D match, TRBD1 (5 bases). This CDR3 has 13 residues. The V and J ends lost 5 bases and 5 bases respectively, with 10 bases between them. CDR3 DNA: TGTGCCAGCAGTGGCCAGACAGATCAGCCCCAGCATTTT. Its translation: CASSGQTDQPQHF.

The chain recombines TRBV27 with TRBJ2-3; TRBD1 matches at 7 bases. V lost 0 bases and J lost 1; bases outside the gene matches: 7. Germline CDR1 MNHEY, CDR2 SMNVEV (reference sequence). The CDR3 is 17 amino acids. CDR3 region: CASSLSESTGGTDTQYF. The CDR3 nucleotides read TGTGCCAGCAGTTTATCGGAATCAACAGGGGGCACAGATACGCAGTATTTT.

This clonotype was counted only a few times. This rearrangement joins TRBV27 to TRBJ1-1; possibly TRBD1 for D (5 bases). V lost 8 bases and J lost 0, with 19 bases in between. CDR1 MNHEY and CDR2 SMNVEV come from the germline V gene (reference sequence). The CDR3 spans 16 residues. The CDR3 sequence: CASLLIGGGVNTEAFF. In DNA form, the CDR3 reads TGTGCCAGCCTCTTGATCGGGGGGGGAGTGAACACTGAAGCTTTCTTT.

This clonotype occurred many times. This sequence joins TRBV5-5 and TRBJ2-4; D may be TRBD1 (5 bases). CDR3 size: 14 residues. The V gene lost 5 bases and the J gene lost 0 bases, with 9 bases spanning the gap. Germline CDR1 reads SGHKS; CDR2 reads YYEKEE (reference sequence). The CDR3 sequence is CASRPDTAKNIQYF. The CDR3 DNA reads as TGTGCCAGCAGACCGGACACAGCCAAAAACATTCAGTACTTC.

The V and J genes are TRBV10-3 and TRBJ1-2; 7 bases agree with TRBD1. Germline V gives CDR1 ENHRY, CDR2 SYGVKD. CDR3 length: 15 residues. V lost 3 bases, J lost 0 bases, and 4 bases stayed unmatched. CDR3 sequence (DNA): TGTGCCATCAGTGACACAGGGGCGACTAACTATGGCTACACCTTC. Translated: CAISDTGATNYGYTF.

This clonotype was recorded at least ten times. The V call is TRBV6-5, the J call TRBJ2-6; no firm D call. Germline CDR1 MNHEY, CDR2 SVGAGI. Trimming removed 5 bases at V and 0 bases at J, with 11 bases between. CDR3 length: 16 residues. The CDR3 region is CASSPDLGSGANVLTF. The DNA for the CDR3 is TGTGCCAGCAGTCCCGACTTAGGCTCTGGGGCCAACGTCCTGACTTTC.

This clonotype appeared many times. The chain joins TRBV28 to TRBJ1-5; D not resolved. The V gene lost 1 base and the J gene lost 9 bases, with 7 bases spanning the gap. Germline V gene sequence: CDR1 MDHEN, CDR2 SYDVKM. The CDR3 length is 12 residues. In DNA form, the CDR3 reads TGTGCCAGCAGTTTATCACACAGGCCCCAGCATTTT. It is translated as CASSLSHRPQHF.

This clonotype has a handful of counts. The rearrangement uses TRBV27 and TRBJ2-7; possibly TRBD2 for D (6 bases). Germline CDR1 MNHEY, CDR2 SMNVEV (reference sequence). The V gene lost 6 bases and the J gene lost 3 bases, with 18 bases spanning the gap. The CDR3 length is 15 residues. The CDR3 DNA reads TGTGCCAGCAGATACCGAGCCGGGACTTACTACGAGCAGTACTTC. Translated: CASRYRAGTYYEQYF.

This clonotype appeared a few times. This rearrangement joins TRBV5-1 to TRBJ1-1; possibly TRBD1 for D (6 bases). The germline V gene encodes CDR1 SGHRS and CDR2 YFSETQ. With 6 bases removed from V and 6 bases from J, the gap between germline ends came to 15 bases. The CDR3 has 13 residues. The DNA for the CDR3 is TGCGCCAGCAAAGAACAGGGATGGCCTGAAGCTTTCTTT. It codes for CASKEQGWPEAFF.

This clonotype occurred many times. The gene calls are TRBV27 and TRBJ1-5, with D tentatively TRBD1 (6 bases). This CDR3 comprises 15 residues. Germline CDR1 reads MNHEY; CDR2 reads SMNVEV (reference sequence). V was shortened by 7 bases and J by 3 bases, with 16 bases between the two germline ends. CDR3: CASNPLGAHNQPQHF. The CDR3 DNA reads as TGTGCCAGCAATCCCCTGGGGGCCCACAATCAGCCCCAGCATTTT.

This clonotype was observed many times. This chain connects TRBV28 to TRBJ1-5; possibly TRBD1 for D (6 bases). V shed 5 bases and J shed 0 bases, with 14 bases lying between them. The CDR3 is 16 amino acids. Germline CDR1 is MDHEN and CDR2 is SYDVKM. The CDR3 is CASSPGGILSNQPQHF. CDR3 nucleotides: TGTGCCAGCAGTCCTGGGGGCATACTTAGCAATCAGCCCCAGCATTTT. Using reference TRBV28 and TRBJ1-5 for the parts outside the CDR3, the full variable domain is DVKVTQSSRYLVKRTGEKVFLECVQDMDHENMFWYRQDPGLGLRLIYFSYDVKMKEKGDIPEGYSVSREKKERFSLILESASTNQTSMYLCASSPGGILSNQPQHFGDGTRLSIL.

Ten or more counts support this clonotype. The chain couples TRBV4-1 to TRBJ2-4, with 9 nucleotides matching TRBD2. The CDR3 extends over 16 amino acids. Germline lookup yields CDR1 MGHRA and CDR2 YSYEKL. Germline trimming cut 3 bases from V and 0 bases from J; bases unmatched to any gene: 3. The CDR3 coding sequence is TGCGCCAGCAGCCACAGCGGGGGGTTAGCCAAAAACATTCAGTACTTC. It specifies CASSHSGGLAKNIQYF.

This clonotype was seen many times. The chain is built from TRBV6-1 and TRBJ2-3, with 7 bases that match TRBD1. This CDR3 comprises 14 residues. Per the germline V gene, CDR1 is MNHNS and CDR2 is SASEGT. The V segment lost 7 bases and the J segment 4 bases; nucleotides outside the gene matches: 8. The CDR3 DNA sequence: TGTGCCAGCACCCGACAGGGTCCCGCAGATACGCAGTATTTT. Amino acid sequence: CASTRQGPADTQYF.

The V and J genes are TRBV6-4 and TRBJ2-1; D is ambiguous. This CDR3 comprises 16 residues. The germline gives CDR1 MRHNA, CDR2 SNTAGT. Trimming stripped 2 bases from V and 1 base from J, with 12 bases between. The CDR3 sequence is CASSDLPLGSYNEQFF. Written as DNA, the CDR3 is TGTGCCAGCAGTGACCTCCCCTTGGGGTCCTACAATGAGCAGTTCTTC.

This clonotype was observed at least ten times. The rearrangement links TRBV18 to TRBJ2-3; 7 bases line up with TRBD1. V lost 7 bases to trimming and J lost 0 bases; unmatched junction nucleotides: 4. From germline, CDR1 is KGHSH and CDR2 LQKENI. The CDR3 is made up of 14 amino acids. CDR3 loop: CASFRDSSTDTQYF. CDR3 DNA: TGTGCCAGCTTCCGGGACAGTAGCACAGATACGCAGTATTTT.

With regard to this clonotype: A much larger clonotype is one base distant, so this may be a read error. This chain joins TRBV28 and TRBJ2-3; either TRBD1 or TRBD2 may fit D (6 bases each). Trimming took 7 bases from V and 0 from J, leaving 20 bases between them. The CDR3 consists of 17 residues. Germline-derived CDR1 and CDR2 are MDHEN and SYDVKM. CDR3 sequence (DNA): TGTGCCAGCACCAACATAGGGCGGAGGGGGAGCACAGATACGCAGTATTTT. It specifies CASTNIGRRGSTDTQYF. Combining the CDR3 with reference TRBV28 and TRBJ2-3 gives the whole variable domain DVKVTQSSRYLVKRTGEKVFLECVQDMDHENMFWYRQDPGLGLRLIYFSYDVKMKEKGDIPEGYSVSREKKERFSLILESASTNQTSMYLCASTNIGRRGSTDTQYFGPGTRLTVL.

Many counts were recorded for this clonotype. The chain is built from TRBV12-5 and TRBJ2-6; the D gene is possibly TRBD2 (6 bases). This CDR3 contains 16 residues. Germline CDR1 is LGHNT and CDR2 is FRNRAP. With 5 bases removed from V and 0 bases from J, the gap between germline ends came to 11 bases. CDR3 loop: CASGPGGISGANVLTF. CDR3 nucleotide sequence: TGTGCTAGTGGTCCCGGGGGAATCTCTGGGGCCAACGTCCTGACTTTC.

The table lists this clonotype with a few counts. This chain links TRBV12-3 or TRBV12-4 with TRBJ1-3, with TRBD1 identical over 9 bases. The CDR3 is 14 residues long. V shed 4 bases, J shed 5 bases, and the junction held 3 bases outside the gene matches. In nucleotides, the CDR3 is TGTGCCAGCAGTTCGGGACAGGGTAGAAACACCATATATTTT. This encodes CASSSGQGRNTIYF.

The rearrangement uses TRBV10-3 and TRBJ2-7, with 7 bases matching TRBD1. V was clipped by 2 bases and J by 5 bases; unmatched bases: 3. The germline CDR1 and CDR2 sequences are ENHRY and SYGVKD. The CDR3 length is 13 residues. This chain's CDR3 is CAISENRGDEQYF. CDR3 coding DNA: TGTGCCATCAGTGAGAACAGGGGAGACGAGCAGTACTTC.

The CDR3 protein is CASSSRSGITDTQYF. For the CDR3, the DNA is TGTGCCAGCAGCAGTAGGTCAGGGATTACAGATACGCAGTATTTT. The chain joins TRBV6-1 to TRBJ2-3, with a tentative D call TRBD1 (5 bases). The germline gives CDR1 MNHNS, CDR2 SASEGT. The CDR3 contains 15 residues. Trimming took off 6 bases at V and 3 bases at J, with 16 bases between the two ends.

This clonotype was counted many times. The gene calls are TRBV12-3 or TRBV12-4 and TRBJ1-1; 8 bases map to TRBD1. V was pared by 5 bases and J by 7 bases, with 9 bases of the junction left unmatched. The CDR3 totals 14 residues. CDR3 DNA: TGTGCCAGCAGTAAAAACGACAGGGGCGGTGAAGCTTTCTTT. Its protein product is CASSKNDRGGEAFF.

This clonotype is labeled as medium-sized. The chain uses TRBV28 and TRBJ2-5; D possibly corresponds to TRBD1 (5 bases). The CDR3 contains 15 residues. The V end was cut by 5 bases, the J end by 3 bases, with 16 bases between. Germline lookup yields CDR1 MDHEN and CDR2 SYDVKM. This chain's CDR3 is CASSEGAIPKETQYF. The CDR3 DNA is TGTGCCAGCAGTGAAGGGGCTATACCAAAAGAGACCCAGTACTTC.

This clonotype showed up just a few times. The chain combines TRBV27 with TRBJ2-7, with D tentatively TRBD1 (6 bases). Trimming removed 5 bases at V and 5 bases at J, with 13 bases between. The CDR3 extends over 13 amino acids. CDR1 is MNHEY, CDR2 SMNVEV, per germline (reference sequence). The CDR3 here is CASSVNTGNEQYF. DNA for the CDR3: TGTGCCAGCAGTGTCAATACAGGGAACGAGCAGTACTTC.

This clonotype was recorded at least ten times. V is TRBV18 and J is TRBJ2-3; TRBD2 might be the D (5 bases). This CDR3 region has 16 residues. The V and J ends lost 3 bases and 2 bases respectively, with 15 bases between them. Germline CDR1 KGHSH, CDR2 LQKENI. CDR3 nucleotides: TGTGCCAGCTCACCCCGGGATAGCAGAAACACAGATACGCAGTATTTT. Its translation is CASSPRDSRNTDTQYF.

The genes are TRBV4-1 and TRBJ1-2; the D gene is possibly TRBD1 (5 bases). CDR3 size: 13 residues. Trimming removed 5 bases at V and 3 bases at J, with 10 bases between. Germline CDR1 and CDR2: MGHRA and YSYEKL. CDR3 residues: CASSSGTDYGYTF. CDR3 bases: TGCGCCAGCAGCAGCGGGACTGACTATGGCTACACCTTC.

At least ten counts were recorded for this clonotype. V usage is TRBV10-3 and J usage is TRBJ2-7; 7 nucleotides match TRBD1. CDR1 is ENHRY, CDR2 SYGVKD, per germline. The CDR3 runs to 11 residues. The J segment lost 13 bases and the V segment lost 6 bases, leaving 9 bases of the junction unmatched. This CDR3 reads CAISQGQTTYF. In DNA form, the CDR3 reads TGTGCCATCAGCCAGGGACAGACTACTTACTTC.

This clonotype was seen repeatedly, ten times or more. This sequence joins TRBV2 and TRBJ2-7; TRBD1 might be the D (6 bases). Trimming took off 6 bases at V and 0 bases at J, with 12 bases between the two ends. Germline-derived CDR1 and CDR2 are SNHLY and FYNNEI. The length of the CDR3 is 14 residues. DNA of the CDR3: TGTGCCAGCAGGGCCCGGGACAACTCCTACGAGCAGTACTTC. Its protein is CASRARDNSYEQYF.

This clonotype was observed at least ten times. The chain employs TRBV4-2 and TRBJ2-2, with 11 bases that match TRBD1. Germline V gives CDR1 LGHNA, CDR2 YNFKEQ. The J segment lost 3 bases and the V segment lost 4 bases, leaving 1 base of the junction unmatched. The CDR3 contains 15 residues. The CDR3 spells CASSPGQGDTGELFF. Written as DNA, the CDR3 is TGTGCCAGCAGCCCGGGACAGGGGGACACCGGGGAGCTGTTTTTT.

There are many counts of this clonotype. The chain employs TRBV4-3 and TRBJ1-4; D ambiguous. This CDR3 is 16 amino acids long. Germline CDR1 LGHNA, CDR2 YSLEER. V gave up 6 bases and J gave up 2 bases, with 16 bases separating them. In DNA form, the CDR3 reads TGCGCCAGCAGGCCGGACTGGACGGGGACTAATGAAAAACTGTTTTTT. Translating it yields CASRPDWTGTNEKLFF.